This TCR beta chain was captured in a study of T-cell reconstitution after alpha-beta-depleted transplantation in children (dated by TCRdb to the mid-2010s). Some background on the complete study: The study quantitatively tracked T-cell immune reconstitution after TCRalphabeta/CD19-depleted allogeneic hematopoietic cell transplantation in children using TCR repertoire profiling.

CDR1 and CDR2 are read off the germline V gene as SGHDT and YYEEEE. There are 19 amino acids in the CDR3, from cysteine to phenylalanine inclusive. Only CDR3 DNA remains: 57 bases, in frame from the first base. The V end gives up 4 bases and the J end 1 base, leaving 12 bases in the junction not matched to a gene. Details on this clonotype: It lacks a known antigen. Base qualities are not at hand, and no much larger clone is one base apart.

Libraries came from PCR. The sample was run on an Illumina HiSeq 2500. Molecular barcoding was employed in the preparation of TCR libraries, with unique molecular identifiers being used to normalize TCRbeta repertoire quantification. TCRdb reanalyzed the raw reads on its own, using fastp at Q25 for trimming and MiXCR for clone calling, and kept in-frame beta chains. Each entry merges the rows of one CDR3 protein and shows their most common DNA and genes. This sample comprises 250,000 to 350,000 distinct CDR3 sequences, nearly 10% of them detected only once. The ten largest clones take up about a tenth of the sample.

The sequence came from a human donor who donated a stem cell graft to a child with SCID. Sequencing was performed on PBMCs from the stem cell graft donor, taken from the stem cell graft. This sequence uses TRBV5-6 and TRBJ2-6, with 9 junctional bases fitting TRBD1. The DNA sequence follows: TGTGCCAGCAGCCCATGGACAGGGGAGAAGAGGTCTGGGGCCAACGTCCTGACTTTC. Translated, this gives CASSPWTGEKRSGANVLTF.